The clone carrying this T cell receptor beta chain was seen only once. The data derive from a study of blood T cell repertoires in COVID-19. For the study at large: T cells, B-cell-depleted T cells, or PBMCs provided the cDNA or gDNA that served as material.

Participants had their cohort set by participant-reported clinical history. The recovered donors of Cohort 3 showed two negative PCRs, clearance, or symptom resolution. In the authors' methods: How many nucleated cells were present was estimated from reference gene primer amplification. This table comes from immunoSEQ multiplex PCR, and its TCRdb copy is limited to in-frame clones, with some not included. V, J and clone size were drawn from that table, and D and trimming were deduced from the DNA. The profile covers hundreds of thousands of clones, with 85% appearing a single time and 2% to 3% taken by the ten largest. Germline V gene data show CDR1 as KGHSY and CDR2 as FQNENV. The V and J ends lost 5 bases and 0 bases respectively, with 8 bases between them. The CDR3 runs to 14 residues.

Sequenced sample: PBMCs or T cells enriched from blood (not recorded which). The genes are TRBV16 and TRBJ1-5; D not certain. This clonotype was sampled from a woman in her 50s who had recovered from COVID-19. CDR3 bases: TGTGCCAGCAGCTCGCAGGCTAGCAATCAGCCCCAGCATTTT. Translating gives CASSSQASNQPQHF.